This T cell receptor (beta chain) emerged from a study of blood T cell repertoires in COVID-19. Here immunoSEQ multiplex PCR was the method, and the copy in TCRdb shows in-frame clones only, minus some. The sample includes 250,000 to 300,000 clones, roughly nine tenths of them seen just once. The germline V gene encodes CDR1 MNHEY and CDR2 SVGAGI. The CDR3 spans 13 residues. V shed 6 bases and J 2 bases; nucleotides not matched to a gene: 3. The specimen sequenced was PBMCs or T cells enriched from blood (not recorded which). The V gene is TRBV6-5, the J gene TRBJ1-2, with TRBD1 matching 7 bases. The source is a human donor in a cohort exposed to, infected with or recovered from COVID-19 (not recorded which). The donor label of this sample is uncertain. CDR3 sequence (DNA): TGTGCCAGCAGGCTCAGGGGGAACTATGGCTACACCTTC. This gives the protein CASRLRGNYGYTF.